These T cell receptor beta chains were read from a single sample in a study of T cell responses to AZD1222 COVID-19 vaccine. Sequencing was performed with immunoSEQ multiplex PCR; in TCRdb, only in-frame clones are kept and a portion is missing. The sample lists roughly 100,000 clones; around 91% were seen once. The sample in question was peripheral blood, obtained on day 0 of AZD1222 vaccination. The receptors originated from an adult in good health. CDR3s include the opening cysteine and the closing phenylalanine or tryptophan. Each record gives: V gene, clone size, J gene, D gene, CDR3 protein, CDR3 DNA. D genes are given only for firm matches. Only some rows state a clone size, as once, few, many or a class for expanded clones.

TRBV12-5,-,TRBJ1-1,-,CASGSYTEPEGAFF,TGTGCTAGTGGTTCGTATACAGAACCCGAGGGAGCTTTCTTT
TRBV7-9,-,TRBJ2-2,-,CASSPWGAIGELFF,TGTGCCAGCAGCCCTTGGGGGGCTATCGGGGAGCTGTTTTTT
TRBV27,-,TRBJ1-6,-,CATFGIDRGRRNSPLHF,TGTGCCACCTTTGGTATAGATAGGGGACGGAGGAATTCACCCCTCCACTTT
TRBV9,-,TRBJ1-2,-,CASSVGAWGYTF,TGTGCCAGCAGCGTAGGGGCTTGGGGCTACACCTTC
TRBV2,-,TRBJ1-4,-,CASSGARTNEKLFF,TGTGCCAGCAGTGGGGCCCGAACTAATGAAAAACTGTTTTTT
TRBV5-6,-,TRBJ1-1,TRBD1,CASSLNLQGADAFF,TGTGCCAGCAGCTTGAACCTACAGGGGGCTGACGCTTTCTTT
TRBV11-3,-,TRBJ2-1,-,CASSLGLSGNEQFF,TGTGCCAGCAGCTTGGGGCTTAGCGGCAATGAGCAGTTCTTC
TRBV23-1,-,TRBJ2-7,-,CASSQYSPPRLSRNYEQYF,TGCGCCAGCAGTCAATATTCACCCCCCCGACTTTCCCGCAACTACGAGCAGTACTTC
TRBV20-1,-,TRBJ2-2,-,CSASLRLAGELFF,TGCAGTGCTAGTCTAAGGTTGGCCGGGGAGCTGTTTTTT
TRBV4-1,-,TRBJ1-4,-,CASSQEGGKLFF,TGCGCCAGCAGCCAAGAGGGTGGGAAACTGTTTTTT
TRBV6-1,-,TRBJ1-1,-,CASSEGGGTEAFF,TGTGCCAGCAGTGAGGGGGGTGGCACTGAAGCTTTCTTT
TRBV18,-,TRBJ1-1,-,CASSPGTYQAMNTEAFF,TGTGCCAGCTCACCAGGGACCTATCAAGCCATGAACACTGAAGCTTTCTTT
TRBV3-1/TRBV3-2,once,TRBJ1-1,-,CASSQFITENTEAFF,TGTGCCAGCAGCCAGTTCATTACAGAGAACACTGAAGCTTTCTTT
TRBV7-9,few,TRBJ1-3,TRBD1,CASSLARQGSGNTIYF,TGTGCCAGCAGCTTAGCTCGACAGGGCTCTGGAAACACCATATATTTT
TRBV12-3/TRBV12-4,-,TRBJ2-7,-,CASSLGLPAEQYF,TGTGCCAGCAGCCTTGGACTCCCCGCCGAGCAGTACTTC
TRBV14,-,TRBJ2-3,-,CASSQQTGRTDTQYF,TGTGCCAGCAGCCAGCAGACAGGGAGGACAGATACGCAGTATTTT
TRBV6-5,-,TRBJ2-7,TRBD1,CASRDSDRGRSEQYF,TGTGCCAGCAGAGACTCGGACAGGGGGCGGAGCGAGCAGTACTTC